This T cell receptor beta chain is drawn from a study of blood T cell repertoires in COVID-19 (dated by TCRdb to 2018 to 2020). With regard to the full study: The collaborator samples originated in the United States, Italy and Spain and spanned the acute and convalescent phases of COVID-19. The prospective study material was composed of cDNA or gDNA derived from T cells, B-cell-depleted T cells, or PBMCs. Subjects who had been exposed to COVID-19, were actively infected with it, or had recovered from it provided the deeply sampled blood TCRbeta repertoires that made up the dataset. A freely available public database, intended as a resource for researchers studying the immune response to SARS-CoV-2, is where the repertoires were released. The samples were drawn from the first 160 participants of the ongoing ImmuneRACE study and from 950 to 1,500 subjects provided by 6 global collaborators. A de-identified subject ID, COVID-19 status, age in years and sex were almost always included in the sample metadata. HLA class I and class II types, where available, came from metadata supplied by the sample provider rather than from assay-based typing.

Based on the germline V gene, the CDR1 and CDR2 sequences are KGHDR and SFDVKD. The CDR3 covers 17 residues, taking in both the cysteine and the phenylalanine. Solely the CDR3 DNA is kept, with 51 bases framed from the first base. V is pared back by 3 bases and J by 3 bases, with 17 bases lying between the germline termini. Broader findings and caveats from the paper: Clinical and demographic metadata were provided uncurated, with the amount varying by source and participant.

The immunoSEQ Assay, a bias-controlled multiplex PCR, was used to amplify TCRbeta CDR3 regions from genomic DNA. In the paper's pipeline: Nucleated cell counts per sample were estimated from amplification of reference gene primers within the assay. To quantify the absolute abundance of each unique TCRbeta CDR3 rearrangement, sequence reads were collapsed and filtered. For each sample, productive Simpson clonality was calculated as the square root of Simpson's diversity index over productive rearrangements. TCRdb took this table from immuneACCESS and kept in-frame rearrangements with V and J called. Such tables lack part of the clones; where checked against another copy, unresolved V genes explain under half of the gap, and the rest is unexplained. V and J calls plus clone size are reproduced from that table; the DNA served to infer D and trimming. The sample table holds 300,000 to 400,000 clones, of which more than 75% were seen once. The ten most abundant clones make up 1.2% of the sample.

On this clone: Its antigen remains unidentified. Base quality data are lacking; no much larger clone is found one base away.

In the prospective study, participants were about 18 to 90 years old, resided in about two dozen geographic areas of the United States, and were enrolled through a virtual design. To assign participants to cohorts, the prospective study relied on clinical history that participants themselves reported in a screening survey and a study questionnaire. Recovered participants in ImmuneRACE Cohort 3 were defined as having two consecutive negative NP/OP PCR tests, clearance from a healthcare professional, or resolution of symptoms. In the prospective study, whole blood, serum and a nasopharyngeal or oropharyngeal swab were collected from each participant by mobile phlebotomists. Over an approximately 2-month period, participants in the prospective study had the option of providing additional blood draws and questionnaires. Before DNA extraction, prospective study blood samples were shipped either frozen or at room temperature.

Recombination linked TRBV24-1 to TRBJ1-5; TRBD1 is perhaps the D gene, given 6 matching bases. The sequence came from a woman under 30 who had recovered from COVID-19. The sequenced sample consisted of PBMCs or T cells enriched from blood (not recorded which). CDR3 protein: CATSDARQGYNNQPQHF. The sequenced DNA: TGTGCCACCAGTGATGCAAGGCAGGGGTATAACAATCAGCCCCAGCATTTT.